The rows below give T cell receptor beta chains drawn from one sample of a study of shared clonotypes between healthy human individuals. Measured with immunoSEQ multiplex PCR; TCRdb has only the in-frame clones, and not every one. The sample consists of about 2,500,000 clones, approximately 90% of them appearing once. Sample: naive CD4+ T cells sorted from blood. The receptors derive from a man aged 18 to 35 in good health. The CDR3 runs from the conserved cysteine through the conserved F or W.

>TRBJ2-3|TRBV6-6
CASRLGGGPPDTQYF
>TRBJ2-7|TRBV29-1
CSVVTGTYEQYF
>TRBJ1-1|TRBV10-2
CASRDSLLNTEAFF
>TRBJ1-2|TRBV6-5
CASSYSSWRGYTF
>TRBJ2-5|TRBV7-7
CASSLGGPETQYF
>TRBJ2-7|TRBV6-5
CASSYKVRDEQYF
>TRBJ2-3|TRBV7-2
CASSPRGGLTDTQYF
>TRBJ2-1|TRBV12-5
CASGLGHSGIGEQFF
>TRBJ2-5|TRBV29-1
CSVRQDRETQYF
>TRBJ2-7|TRBV18
CASSDRTGFEQYF
>TRBJ2-7|TRBV25-1
CASSDWGKSTYEQYF
>TRBJ1-5|TRBV19
CASSNFLEDSLGKPQHF
>TRBJ2-3|TRBV30
CAWSVPSGRFFETDTQYF
>TRBJ2-5|TRBV7-2
CASSLGSGWDGKGYF
>TRBJ1-5|TRBV19
CASSIDEGVESQHF
>TRBJ2-1|TRBV19
CASSAQGGREQFF
>TRBJ2-1|TRBV27
CASSFRGTSGGYSYNEQFF
>TRBJ1-3|TRBV5-4
CASNADKGPGNTIYF
>TRBJ1-1|TRBV30
CAWSVEVNTEAFF
>TRBJ1-1|TRBV28
CASRNPWKAFF
>TRBJ2-1|TRBV5-1
CASSLGRHNEQFF
>TRBJ2-5|TRBV30
CAWGDRDWYQETQYF